One sample yielded the 13 T cell receptor beta chains listed below, sequenced in a study of blood T cell repertoires in COVID-19. Using immunoSEQ multiplex PCR, the repertoire was profiled, and TCRdb retains in-frame clones only, with some absent. The sample has 250,000 to 300,000 clones, roughly 85% seen once. Sequencing was carried out using peripheral blood. Every receptor here comes from a man over 45 with active or convalescent COVID-19.

The chain employs TRBV24-1 and TRBJ2-3, with a tentative D call TRBD2 (5 bases). The germline gives CDR1 KGHDR, CDR2 SFDVKD. The ends were cut back, 1 base at V and 3 bases at J, with 7 bases in the middle. This CDR3 is built from 14 residues. The CDR3 loop is CATSDFQRTDTQYF. In nucleotides, the CDR3 is TGTGCCACCAGTGATTTTCAGCGGACAGATACGCAGTATTTT.

The V gene is TRBV29-1, the J gene TRBJ1-5; weak D call: TRBD1 (6 bases). Germline lookup yields CDR1 SQVTM and CDR2 ANQGSEA. Deletions cut 5 bases from V and 3 bases from J, with 11 bases between. CDR3 length: 13 residues. In DNA form, the CDR3 reads TGCAGCGTTCTTGGGGGCCCCAATCAGCCCCAGCATTTT. Encoded protein: CSVLGGPNQPQHF.

This chain connects TRBV20-1 to TRBJ2-5; D is unclear. V gave up 6 bases and J gave up 2 bases, with 7 bases separating them. The CDR3 has 11 residues. Germline values: CDR1 DFQATT, CDR2 SNEGSKA (reference sequence). The DNA for the CDR3 is TGCAGTGCATTATCTCAAGAGACCCAGTACTTC. This codes for CSALSQETQYF.

The J gene is TRBJ2-2, the V gene TRBV5-4, with 9 bases matching TRBD1. This CDR3 is built from 16 residues. V was clipped by 3 bases and J by 1 base; unmatched bases: 4. Germline CDR1 SGHNT, CDR2 YYREEE (reference sequence). CDR3 sequence: CASSSGQGGNTGELFF. CDR3 bases: TGTGCCAGCAGCTCGGGACAGGGCGGGAACACCGGGGAGCTGTTTTTT.

The chain is built from TRBV18 and TRBJ2-7; possible D gene TRBD1, 5 bases. Germline V CDR1 and CDR2: KGHSH, LQKENI. Trimming took off 3 bases at V and 2 bases at J, with 8 bases between the two ends. CDR3 length equals 13 residues. The CDR3 reads CASSPPGTYEQYF. In nucleotides, the CDR3 is TGTGCCAGCTCACCCCCAGGGACCTACGAGCAGTACTTC.

The genes are TRBV5-5 and TRBJ2-5; 10 bases are a match to TRBD1. Germline CDR1 reads SGHKS; CDR2 reads YYEKEE (reference sequence). V shed 4 bases and J 1 base; nucleotides not matched to a gene: 4. The CDR3 contains 15 residues. CDR3 sequence (DNA): TGTGCCAGCAGCGTGACAGGGGGCGGCCAAGAGACCCAGTACTTC. Amino acid sequence: CASSVTGGGQETQYF.

J is TRBJ2-5 and V is TRBV5-5, with TRBD1 matching 7 bases. The CDR3 extends over 14 amino acids. The V gene's germline CDR1 is SGHKS and CDR2 YYEKEE (reference sequence). With 3 bases clipped from V and 3 bases from J, the junction kept 5 bases outside the gene matches. CDR3 sequence: CASSSNGQEETQYF. The CDR3 bases are TGTGCCAGCAGCTCGAATGGACAGGAAGAGACCCAGTACTTC.

This rearrangement joins TRBV6-5 to TRBJ2-1; 15 nucleotides agree with TRBD2. CDR1 and CDR2 from the germline V gene are MNHEY and SVGAGI. This CDR3 has 15 amino acids. V lost 7 bases and J lost 8; bases outside the gene matches: 6. The chain's CDR3 is CASKPGLAGGYEQFF. CDR3 bases: TGTGCCAGCAAACCGGGACTAGCGGGAGGATATGAGCAGTTCTTC.

This chain links TRBV7-9 with TRBJ1-2; D ambiguous. V was pared by 0 bases and J by 6 bases, with 8 bases between. Germline-derived CDR1 and CDR2 are SEHNR and FQNEAQ (reference sequence). The CDR3 sequence is 13 residues long. The CDR3 here is CASSLARDNGYTF. In nucleotides, the CDR3 is TGTGCCAGCAGCTTAGCGCGGGATAATGGCTACACCTTC. The entire variable domain, with the rest obtained from reference TRBV7-9 and TRBJ1-2, is as follows: DTGVSQNPRHKITKRGQNVTFRCDPISEHNRLYWYRQTLGQGPEFLTYFQNEAQLEKSRLLSDRFSAERPKGSFSTLEIQRTEQGDSAMYLCASSLARDNGYTFGSGTRLTVV.

V and J are TRBV11-2 and TRBJ2-5; weak D call: TRBD1 (7 bases). V lost 5 bases, J lost 6 bases, and 16 bases lay in between. This CDR3 has 14 residues. CDR1 and CDR2 from the germline V gene are SGHAT and FQNNGV. The CDR3 loop reads CASSTTTGRKTQYF. Written as DNA, the CDR3 is TGTGCCAGCAGCACGACGACAGGGAGGAAGACCCAGTACTTC.

For the CDR3, the DNA is TGTGCCAGCAGCCCGGGACAGGGCAACTATGGCTACACCTTC. Protein: CASSPGQGNYGYTF. The chain recombines TRBV9 with TRBJ1-2, with 9 bases matching TRBD1. The ends lost 4 bases at V and 2 bases at J; junction bases unmatched: 3. CDR3 size: 14 residues. In germline, CDR1 is SGDLS, CDR2 YYNGEE.

This clone was seen a few times. CDR3 residues: CASSQGSSNTEAFF. The DNA for the CDR3 is TGTGCCAGCAGCCAAGGTTCCTCGAACACTGAAGCTTTCTTT. The chain couples TRBV3-1 (or the pseudogene TRBV3-2) to TRBJ1-1; no reliable D call. CDR3 length: 14 amino acids. Trimming took 1 base from V and 1 from J, leaving 7 bases between them. The germline CDR1 and CDR2 sequences are LGHDT and YNNKEL (reference sequence).

The rearrangement joins TRBV19 to TRBJ2-1; the match to TRBD2 covers 7 bases. CDR3 length: 16 amino acids. The V gene end was trimmed by 3 bases and the J gene end by 1 base; junction bases not matched to a gene: 6. Germline V lookup: CDR1 LNHDA, CDR2 SQIVND (reference sequence). CDR3 in DNA: TGTGCCAGTAGTATGGTGGCTAGCGGTTCCTACAATGAGCAGTTCTTC. It codes for CASSMVASGSYNEQFF.